Listed here are 17 T cell receptor beta chains from one sample, sequenced in a study of T cell responses to AZD1222 COVID-19 vaccine. Clones were read by immunoSEQ multiplex PCR, and TCRdb kept only the in-frame ones, dropping some. The data hold roughly 100,000 clones, with approximately 92% observed a single time. The sample consisted of peripheral blood, taken 28 days after the second AZD1222 dose. These receptors came from an adult who received the AZD1222 COVID-19 vaccine.

The rearrangement uses TRBV6-5 and TRBJ1-1; D might be TRBD1 (6 bases). Trimming pared 10 bases from V and 3 bases from J, leaving 9 bases between. This CDR3 contains 11 residues. Germline V gene data show CDR1 as MNHEY and CDR2 as SVGAGI. In nucleotides, the CDR3 is TGTGCCACCCAGGGGCACACTGAAGCTTTCTTT. It yields the protein CATQGHTEAFF.

This CDR3 is CASSYAQGGNTEAFF. CDR3 DNA sequence: TGTGCCAGCAGCTACGCCCAGGGAGGGAACACTGAAGCTTTCTTT. The chain combines TRBV7-8 with TRBJ1-1, with a tentative D call TRBD1 (5 bases). The ends were cut back, 4 bases at V and 1 base at J, with 13 bases in the middle. The CDR3 is 15 amino acids. The germline V gene encodes CDR1 SGHVS and CDR2 FQNEAQ.

The chain carries TRBV7-9 and TRBJ1-2; no clear D. Trimming took 6 bases from V and 4 from J, leaving 12 bases between them. Germline V gives CDR1 SEHNR, CDR2 FQNEAQ (reference sequence). CDR3 length: 13 residues. In DNA form, the CDR3 reads TGTGCCAGCAGTCCAAATTGGAGCTATGGCTACACCTTC. It encodes CASSPNWSYGYTF.

The chain carries TRBV28 and TRBJ1-1, with no clear D. This CDR3 is 13 amino acids long. Looked up from germline, CDR1 is MDHEN and CDR2 is SYDVKM. With 5 bases removed from V and 5 bases from J, the gap between germline ends came to 12 bases. The CDR3 here is CASSLRSQTEAFF. For the CDR3, the DNA is TGTGCCAGCAGTCTTCGGAGTCAAACTGAAGCTTTCTTT.

The chain links TRBV6-1 to TRBJ2-7; unclear D gene. Trimming pared 3 bases from V and 2 bases from J, leaving 14 bases between. This CDR3 is 15 amino acids long. From germline, CDR1 is MNHNS and CDR2 SASEGT. This CDR3 reads CASSDQAPEPYEQYF. The CDR3 nucleotides are TGTGCCAGCAGTGATCAGGCTCCCGAACCCTACGAGCAGTACTTC.

The table lists this clone with a few counts. This sequence joins TRBV7-9 and TRBJ1-3; D is unclear. The CDR3 covers 14 residues. The V gene's germline CDR1 is SEHNR and CDR2 FQNEAQ (reference sequence). The germline V and J ends were trimmed by 5 bases and 5 bases, with 13 bases remaining between them. The CDR3 loop reads CASSRTRERNTIYF. In nucleotides, the CDR3 is TGTGCCAGCAGCCGAACGAGGGAGCGAAACACCATATATTTT.

V gene TRBV19 combines with J gene TRBJ2-7; 8 bases line up with TRBD2. CDR3 length: 15 amino acids. The germline V gene encodes CDR1 LNHDA and CDR2 SQIVND (reference sequence). V lost 3 bases to trimming and J lost 0 bases; unmatched junction nucleotides: 4. The CDR3 bases are TGTGCCAGTAGTATCTGGCGGGAGGCCTCCTACGAGCAGTACTTC. The encoded protein is CASSIWREASYEQYF.

In DNA form, the CDR3 reads TGTGCCAGCAGCTTAGGAGGGACCCTGGGGACTGAAGCTTTCTTT. Translating it yields CASSLGGTLGTEAFF. The chain uses TRBV7-2 and TRBJ1-1; possibly TRBD1 for D (5 bases). The germline V gene encodes CDR1 SGHTA and CDR2 FQGNSA. The CDR3 is 15 amino acids. Deletions cut 1 base from V and 5 bases from J, with 14 bases between.

V gene TRBV24-1 combines with J gene TRBJ2-1; D is unclear. The length of the CDR3 is 13 residues. V was cut by 3 bases and J by 9 bases, with 11 bases left in between. Germline values: CDR1 KGHDR, CDR2 SFDVKD. The DNA for the CDR3 is TGTGCCACCAGTGATCCGGCCCTTGCTGAGCAGTTCTTC. It translates to CATSDPALAEQFF.

The chain employs TRBV12-3 or TRBV12-4 and TRBJ2-6; D not resolved. This CDR3 contains 12 residues. V lost 5 bases to trimming and J lost 2 bases, with 1 base between them. CDR3 coding DNA: TGTGCCAGCAGTACTGGGGCCAACGTCCTGACTTTC. This gives the protein CASSTGANVLTF.

Remarks on this clone: One junction end disagrees with the germline gene, perhaps due to a read error. In nucleotides, the CDR3 is TGTGCCTGGAGTGTACTCGGGACAGGTCACTTC. Translated: CAWSVLGTGHF. V gene TRBV30 combines with J gene TRBJ1-2, with 8 bases matching TRBD1. Per the germline V gene, CDR1 is GTSNPN and CDR2 is SVGIG (reference sequence). The CDR3 is 11 residues long. Full variable domain (missing parts from reference TRBV30 and TRBJ1-2): SQTIHQWPATLVQPVGSPLSLECTVEGTSNPNLYWYRQAAGRGLQLLFYSVGIGQISSEVPQNLSASRPQDRQFILSSKKLLLSDSGFYLCAWSVLGTGHFGSGTRLTVV.

The V call is TRBV19, the J call TRBJ2-1, with no clear D. V lost 6 bases and J lost 10, with 13 bases in between. The CDR3 has 12 amino acids. Germline lookup yields CDR1 LNHDA and CDR2 SQIVND (reference sequence). The CDR3 coding sequence is TGTGCCAGTAGGGCCGAGATTGGGGAGCAGTTCTTC. Translating gives CASRAEIGEQFF.

The chain links TRBV3-1 (or the pseudogene TRBV3-2) to TRBJ2-5; 10 bases fit TRBD2. This CDR3 comprises 14 residues. V trimming: 3 bases; J trimming: 5 bases; junction bases outside the gene matches: 3. Per the germline V gene, CDR1 is LGHDT and CDR2 is YNNKEL (reference sequence). The CDR3 bases are TGTGCCAGCAGCCAGAGCGGGAGGGCCGAGACCCAGTACTTC. It is translated as CASSQSGRAETQYF.

CDR3 amino acids: CASSPGVELLNKNIQYF. CDR3 DNA: TGTGCCAGCAGCCCCGGAGTGGAACTCTTGAACAAAAACATTCAGTACTTC. The chain joins TRBV7-8 to TRBJ2-4, with D unresolved. The V gene's germline CDR1 is SGHVS and CDR2 FQNEAQ. Trimming stripped 5 bases from V and 3 bases from J, with 20 bases between. CDR3 length: 17 residues.

The chain has TRBV19 and TRBJ1-1; 10 bases map to TRBD1. Germline CDR1 LNHDA, CDR2 SQIVND (reference sequence). Trimming at V came to 6 bases and at J to 4 bases, leaving 5 bases not matched to a gene. The CDR3 is 14 residues long. For the CDR3, the DNA is TGTGCCAGTAGCCTCCGGGACAGGGGCACTGAAGCTTTCTTT. This translates into CASSLRDRGTEAFF.

This clone was seen a single time. The J gene is TRBJ2-6, the V gene TRBV28, with 8 positions matching TRBD1. This CDR3 has 16 residues. CDR1 is MDHEN, CDR2 SYDVKM, per germline. V was pared by 5 bases and J by 4 bases, with 7 bases of the junction left unmatched. The CDR3 DNA sequence: TGTGCCAGCAGTATTGACAGGGGAGCCGGGGCCAACGTCCTGACTTTC. Amino acid sequence: CASSIDRGAGANVLTF.

J is TRBJ1-6 and V is TRBV14; no clear D. From germline, CDR1 is SGHDN and CDR2 FVKESK. The CDR3 has 13 amino acids. Deletions cut 1 base from V and 10 bases from J, with 8 bases between. The CDR3 spells CASSQAAPSPLHF. CDR3 coding DNA: TGTGCCAGCAGCCAAGCCGCGCCCTCACCCCTCCACTTT. The full variable domain, rest sourced from reference TRBV14 and TRBJ1-6, is EAGVTQFPSHSVIEKGQTVTLRCDPISGHDNLYWYRRVMGKEIKFLLHFVKESKQDESGMPNNRFLAERTGGTYSTLKVQPAELEDSGVYFCASSQAAPSPLHFGNGTRLTVT.